Here is one T cell receptor (beta chain) with its context. This clone was observed once. What this receptor recognizes is not known. Per-base qualities were not stored, and no clone one base away is much larger. The sample is drawn from a study of blood T cell repertoires in COVID-19 (dated by TCRdb to the early 2020s). Study-level background: Collaborator samples came from the United States, Italy and Spain and covered acute and convalescent phases of COVID-19. The prospective study material was composed of cDNA or gDNA derived from T cells, B-cell-depleted T cells, or PBMCs. The dataset comprised deeply sampled blood TCRbeta repertoires from subjects exposed to, actively infected with, or recovered from COVID-19. The repertoires were released in a freely available public database meant as a resource for research on the immune response to SARS-CoV-2. Samples came from the ongoing ImmuneRACE study (first 160 participants) plus 1,254 subjects from 6 global collaborators. Sample metadata almost always included a de-identified subject ID, COVID-19 status, age in years and sex. HLA class I and class II types, where available, came from metadata supplied by the sample provider rather than from assay-based typing. The paper as a whole reports these results and caveats: The amount of clinical and demographic metadata varied by source and participant and was provided uncurated.

At one collaborating source in Seattle, patients were enrolled during active infection and were followed longitudinally through the course of disease. Collaborating institutions collected whole blood in K2EDTA tubes following their own protocols. For TCRbeta analysis, collaborators shipped samples in one of three forms: frozen whole blood, isolated PBMCs, or DNA extracted from either of those sample types. TCRbeta CDR3 regions were amplified from genomic DNA by means of the immunoSEQ Assay, a bias-controlled multiplex PCR. The study's processing was this. The number of nucleated cells in each sample was estimated by amplification of reference gene primers within the assay. To quantify the absolute abundance of each unique TCRbeta CDR3 rearrangement, sequence reads were collapsed and filtered. For each sample, productive Simpson clonality was calculated as the square root of Simpson's diversity index across productive rearrangements. Not all clones reach the TCRdb copy of this immuneACCESS table, which keeps in-frame sequences only. Checked studies attribute under half of the gap to unresolved V genes and leave the rest unexplained. For V, J and clone size, that table is used; D and trimming come from the DNA. For this sample the table gives around 190,000 clones, of which about four fifths were detected only once. Jointly, the top ten make up around 8% of the sample.

Inclusive of the bounding cysteine and phenylalanine, the CDR3 is 18 residues long. CDR3 DNA is the only sequence kept; it has 54 bases, read in frame from the first base. The origin of this receptor is a woman aged 55-70 years with COVID-19, enrolled during active disease. The chain employs TRBV7-5 and TRBJ1-1; TRBD1, the D gene given by the table, was not confirmed from the DNA. TRBV7-5 counts as a pseudogene. Material: peripheral blood. CDR3 loop: CARSFPIRQIDHNTEAFF. The sequenced DNA: TGTGCCAGAAGCTTCCCGATAAGACAGATAGATCACAACACTGAAGCTTTCTTT.